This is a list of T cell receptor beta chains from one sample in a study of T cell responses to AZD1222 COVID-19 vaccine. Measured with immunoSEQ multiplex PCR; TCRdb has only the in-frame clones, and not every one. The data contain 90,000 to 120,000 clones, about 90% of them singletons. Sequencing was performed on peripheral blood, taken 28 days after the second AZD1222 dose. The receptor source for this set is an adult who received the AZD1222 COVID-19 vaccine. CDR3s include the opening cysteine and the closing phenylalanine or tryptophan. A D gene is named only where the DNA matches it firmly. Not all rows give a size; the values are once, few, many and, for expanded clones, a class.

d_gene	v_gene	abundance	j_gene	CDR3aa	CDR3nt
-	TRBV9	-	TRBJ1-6	CASSVDRGEPLHF	TGTGCCAGCAGCGTAGATCGGGGTGAGCCCCTCCACTTT
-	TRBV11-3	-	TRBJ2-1	CASSSRDHREQFF	TGTGCCAGCAGCTCCCGGGACCATCGTGAGCAGTTCTTC
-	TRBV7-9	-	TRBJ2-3	CASSLSTASTDTQYF	TGTGCCAGCAGCTTATCGACAGCTAGCACAGATACGCAGTATTTT
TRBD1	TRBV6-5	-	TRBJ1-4	CASSYASGGGSEKLFF	TGTGCCAGCAGTTATGCCTCAGGGGGCGGGAGTGAAAAACTGTTTTTT
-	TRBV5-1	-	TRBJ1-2	CASSLSPGNYGYTF	TGCGCCAGCAGCTTGTCTCCAGGAAACTATGGCTACACCTTC
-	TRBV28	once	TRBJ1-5	CASSLNSYSNQPQHF	TGTGCCAGCAGTTTAAACAGCTATAGCAATCAGCCCCAGCATTTT
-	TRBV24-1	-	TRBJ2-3	CATSSQRTVTDTQYF	TGTGCCACCAGTTCCCAGCGCACCGTCACAGATACGCAGTATTTT
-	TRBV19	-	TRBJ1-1	CASMGRALGEAFF	TGTGCCAGTATGGGCAGGGCGTTGGGTGAAGCTTTCTTT
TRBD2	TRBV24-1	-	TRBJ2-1	CATSVAGPNHEQFF	TGTGCCACCAGTGTAGCGGGACCAAATCATGAGCAGTTCTTC
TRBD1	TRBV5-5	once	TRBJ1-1	CASSGTGQGFTEAFF	TGTGCCAGCAGCGGAACGGGACAGGGGTTTACTGAAGCTTTCTTT
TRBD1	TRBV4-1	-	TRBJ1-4	CASSTDRGGEKLFF	TGCGCCAGCAGCACCGACAGGGGAGGCGAAAAACTGTTTTTT
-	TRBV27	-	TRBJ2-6	CASSLRNRGANVLTF	TGTGCCAGCAGTCTCCGAAATAGGGGGGCCAACGTCCTGACTTTC
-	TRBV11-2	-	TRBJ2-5	CASSSDLSESETQYF	TGTGCCAGCAGCTCTGACTTGAGTGAGTCGGAGACCCAGTACTTC
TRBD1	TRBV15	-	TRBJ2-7	CATSRDRNRGYEQYF	TGTGCCACCAGCAGAGATCGCAACAGGGGCTACGAGCAGTACTTC
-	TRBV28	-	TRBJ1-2	CASRRQAGLGGYTF	TGTGCCAGCAGGAGACAGGCCGGGTTGGGTGGCTACACCTTC
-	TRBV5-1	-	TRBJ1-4	CASSWGTWGAAKLFF	TGCGCCAGCAGCTGGGGGACCTGGGGCGCGGCGAAACTGTTTTTT
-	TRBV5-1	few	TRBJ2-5	CASSLEETQYF	TGCGCCAGCAGCTTGGAAGAGACCCAGTACTTC
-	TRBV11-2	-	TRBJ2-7	CASSIRTFYEQYF	TGTGCCAGCAGCATTAGGACGTTCTACGAGCAGTACTTC
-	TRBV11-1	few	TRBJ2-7	CASSLEQGRYYEQYF	TGTGCCAGCAGCTTAGAACAGGGTCGATACTACGAGCAGTACTTC
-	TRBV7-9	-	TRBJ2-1	CASSLEGNRYNEQFF	TGTGCCAGCAGCTTAGAGGGAAATCGCTACAATGAGCAGTTCTTC